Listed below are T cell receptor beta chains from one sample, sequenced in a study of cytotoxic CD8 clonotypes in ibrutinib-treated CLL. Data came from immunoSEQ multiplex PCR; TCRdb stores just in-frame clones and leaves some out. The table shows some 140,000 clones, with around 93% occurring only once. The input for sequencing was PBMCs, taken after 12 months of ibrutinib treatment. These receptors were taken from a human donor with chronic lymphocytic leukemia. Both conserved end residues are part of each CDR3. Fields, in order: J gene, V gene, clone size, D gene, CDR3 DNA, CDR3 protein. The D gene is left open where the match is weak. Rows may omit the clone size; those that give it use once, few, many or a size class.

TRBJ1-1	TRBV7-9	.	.	TGTGCCAGCAGCACAGGGACACATTTGAACACTGAAGCTTTCTTT	CASSTGTHLNTEAFF
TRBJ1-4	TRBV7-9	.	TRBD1	TGTGCCAGCAGCTCCGACAGGGGGTCAGCAGTTGAAAAACTGTTTTTT	CASSSDRGSAVEKLFF
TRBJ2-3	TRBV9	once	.	TGTGCCAGCAACGACAGAGACACAGATACGCAGTATTTT	CASNDRDTDTQYF
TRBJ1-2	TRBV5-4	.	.	TGTGCCAGCAGCCCGGGATCTTTCCTCTATGGCTACACCTTC	CASSPGSFLYGYTF
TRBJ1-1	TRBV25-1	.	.	TGTGCCAGCAGTGACCTCGTTGCGCGTGAAGCTTTCTTT	CASSDLVAREAFF
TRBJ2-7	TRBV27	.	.	TGTGCCAGCAGTCCCGCGACAATTATGTTGGGACTCTCCTACGAGCAGTACTTC	CASSPATIMLGLSYEQYF
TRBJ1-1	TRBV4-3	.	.	TGCGCCAGCAGCCACGCTCCCGACATCTGGAAGGGAGCTTTCTTT	CASSHAPDIWKGAFF
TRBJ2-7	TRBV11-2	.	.	TGTGCCAGCAGCTTAGTGGCCTCGTCAGGGAAGACCTACGAGCAGTACTTC	CASSLVASSGKTYEQYF
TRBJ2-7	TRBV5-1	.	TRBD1	TGCGCCAGCAGCTCACGACAGGGTTCGTCCTACGAGCAGTACTTC	CASSSRQGSSYEQYF
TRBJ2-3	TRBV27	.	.	TGTGCCAGCAGTTTACTCGGGACCTACACAGATACGCAGTATTTT	CASSLLGTYTDTQYF
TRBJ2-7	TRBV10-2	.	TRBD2	TGCGCCAGCAGGATTAGCGGGGGCTCCTACGAGCAGTACTTC	CASRISGGSYEQYF
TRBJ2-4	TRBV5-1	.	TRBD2	TGCGCCAGCAGTCCCCGGGAGGGGGGATCAGCCAAAAACATTCAGTACTTC	CASSPREGGSAKNIQYF
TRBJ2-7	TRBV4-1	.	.	TGCGCCAGCAGCCAAGATCTTTTTTACGAGCAGTACTTC	CASSQDLFYEQYF
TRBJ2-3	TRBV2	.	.	TGTGCCAGCAGTGGGGTTGAGTCAGATACGCAGTATTTT	CASSGVESDTQYF
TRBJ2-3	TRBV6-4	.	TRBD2	TGTGCCAGCAGTCCCAGAGCGGGGGGAGATACGCAGTATTTT	CASSPRAGGDTQYF
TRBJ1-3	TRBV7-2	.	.	TGTGCCAGCAGCTTAGCGCTGGGGGGTTCAAGAAACACCATATATTTT	CASSLALGGSRNTIYF
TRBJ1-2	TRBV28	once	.	TGTGCCAGCAGTTTATCTGGTGGTGATGGCTACACCTTC	CASSLSGGDGYTF
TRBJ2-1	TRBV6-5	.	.	TGTGCCAGCAGTTACACCAGGGATGATGAGCAGTTCTTC	CASSYTRDDEQFF
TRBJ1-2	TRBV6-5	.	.	TGTGCCAGTGGGGCTGGATGGGGCGGCTACACCTTC	CASGAGWGGYTF
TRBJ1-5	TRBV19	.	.	TGTGCCAGTAGTATAGCGGGCAGTTATAGCAATCAGCCCCAGCATTTT	CASSIAGSYSNQPQHF
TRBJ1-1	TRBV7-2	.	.	TGTGCCAGCAGCCCTATGGGGACTGAAGCTTTCTTT	CASSPMGTEAFF
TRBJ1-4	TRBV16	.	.	TGTGCCAGCAGCCAATCGCCCGGGGTTAGTGAAAAACTGTTTTTT	CASSQSPGVSEKLFF
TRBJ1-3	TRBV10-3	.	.	TGTGCCATACAGGGCTTCGCTGGAAACACCATATATTTT	CAIQGFAGNTIYF
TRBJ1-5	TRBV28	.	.	TGTGCCAGCAGTGGGGGGTTATATCAGCCCCAGCATTTT	CASSGGLYQPQHF